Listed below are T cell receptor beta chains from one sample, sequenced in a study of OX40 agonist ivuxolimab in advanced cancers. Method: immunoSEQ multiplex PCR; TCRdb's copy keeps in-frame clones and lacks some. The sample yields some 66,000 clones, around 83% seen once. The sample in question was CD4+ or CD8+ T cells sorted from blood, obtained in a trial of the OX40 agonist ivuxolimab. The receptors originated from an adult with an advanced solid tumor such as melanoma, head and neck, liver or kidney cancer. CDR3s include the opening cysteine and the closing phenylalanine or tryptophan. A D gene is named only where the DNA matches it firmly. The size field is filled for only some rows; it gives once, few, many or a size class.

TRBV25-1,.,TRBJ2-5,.,TGTGCCAGCAGGATCGCAGGGCCGGAGACCCAGTACTTC,CASRIAGPETQYF
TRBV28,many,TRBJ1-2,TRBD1,TGTGCCAGCAGTTTGGGACAGTTCTATGGCTACACCTTC,CASSLGQFYGYTF
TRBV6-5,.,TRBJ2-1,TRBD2,TGTGCCAGCACCCCCCCCGGGACTAGCTACAATGAGCAGTTCTTC,CASTPPGTSYNEQFF
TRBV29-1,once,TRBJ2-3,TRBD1,TGCAGCGTTGGACAGGGGGCAACAGATACGCAGTATTTT,CSVGQGATDTQYF
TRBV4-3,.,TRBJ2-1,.,TGCGCCAGCAGCCCGCAGGGGAGGGGCTTCGGGTACAATGAGCAGTTCTTC,CASSPQGRGFGYNEQFF
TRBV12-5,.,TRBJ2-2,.,TGTGCTAGTGGTTTGGTACATTTACGAGGGATCGGGGAGCTGTTTTTT,CASGLVHLRGIGELFF
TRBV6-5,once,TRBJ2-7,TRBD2,TGTGCCAGCACAGAGCGGGAGGGGTTCTACGAGCAGTACTTC,CASTEREGFYEQYF
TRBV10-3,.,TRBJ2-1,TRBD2,TGTGCCATCAGACTAGCGGGAGAGGGTAATGAGCAGTTCTTC,CAIRLAGEGNEQFF
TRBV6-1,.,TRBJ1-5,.,TGTGCCAGCAGTGAAGGTCTAGTCAGGGCATCGGAGCCCCAGCATTTT,CASSEGLVRASEPQHF
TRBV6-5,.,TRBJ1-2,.,TGTGCCAGCAGGATCGGGACGGACTATGGCTACACCTTC,CASRIGTDYGYTF
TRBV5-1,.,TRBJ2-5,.,TGCGCCAGCAGCTTGGGACTAGGAGCTGTTGAGACCCAGTACTTC,CASSLGLGAVETQYF
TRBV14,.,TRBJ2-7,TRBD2,TGTGCCAGCAGCCAAGTTCGGGGGGGCGAGCAGTACTTC,CASSQVRGGEQYF
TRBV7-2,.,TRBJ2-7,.,TGTGCCAGCAGCTCGATAGACTATTTTGGATACGAGCAGTACTTC,CASSSIDYFGYEQYF
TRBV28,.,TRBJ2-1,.,TGTGCCAGCAGTTTAGGGGGAGGTTCCTACAATGAGCAGTTCTTC,CASSLGGGSYNEQFF
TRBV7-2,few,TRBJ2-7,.,TGTGCCAGCAGCTTAGTAACCTACGAGCAGTACTTC,CASSLVTYEQYF
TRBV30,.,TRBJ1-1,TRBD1,TGTGCCGGACGGACAGGGGCGATCACTGAAGCTTTCTTT,CAGRTGAITEAFF
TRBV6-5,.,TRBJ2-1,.,TGTGCCAGCAGTCTACATCGTGGGAAATACAATGAGCAGTTCTTC,CASSLHRGKYNEQFF
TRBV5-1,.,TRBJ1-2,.,TGCGCCAGCAGCTTGGAACGGGCCTATGGCTACACCTTC,CASSLERAYGYTF
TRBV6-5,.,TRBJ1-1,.,TGTGCCAGCAGTTCGCCCCAGGGCGGGAACACTGAAGCTTTCTTT,CASSSPQGGNTEAFF
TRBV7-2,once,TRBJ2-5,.,TGTGCCAGCAGCTCCCACCCGACTAGTACGGAGACCCAGTACTTC,CASSSHPTSTETQYF
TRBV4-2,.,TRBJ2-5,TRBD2,TGTGCCAGCAGCCATGCGTTAGCGGGAGGCGAGGAGACCCAGTACTTC,CASSHALAGGEETQYF
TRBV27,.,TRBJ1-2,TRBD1,TGTGCCAGCAGTTTACGTGGACAGGGAAATGGCTACACCTTC,CASSLRGQGNGYTF
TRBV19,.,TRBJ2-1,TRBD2,TGTGCCAGCCAGGCCGAGCGGGGCTCCTACAATGAGCAGTTCTTC,CASQAERGSYNEQFF
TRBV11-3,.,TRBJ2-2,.,TGTGCCAGCAGCCCGGACCACGGGAACACCGGGGAGCTGTTTTTT,CASSPDHGNTGELFF
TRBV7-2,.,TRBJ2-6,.,TGTGCCAGCAGCTTAGCCACAGGTAGTTGGGCCAACGTCCTGACTTTC,CASSLATGSWANVLTF
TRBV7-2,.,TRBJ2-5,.,TGTGCCAGCAGCTTTCGGCGTTCGGAGACCCAGTACTTC,CASSFRRSETQYF
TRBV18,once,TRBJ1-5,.,TGTGCCAGCTCTCTCTCCGGACCTCAGGGTCAGCCCCAGCATTTT,CASSLSGPQGQPQHF
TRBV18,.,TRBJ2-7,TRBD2,TGTGCCAGCTCAGGGCTAGCGGAGTACGAGCAGTACTTC,CASSGLAEYEQYF
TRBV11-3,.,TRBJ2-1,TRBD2,TGTGCCAGCAGCTTAGAGGGACTAGCGGGAGTTCAGTTCTTC,CASSLEGLAGVQFF
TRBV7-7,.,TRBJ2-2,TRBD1,TGTGCCAGCAGCAGGGACAGGGGGGACACCGGGGAGCTGTTTTTT,CASSRDRGDTGELFF
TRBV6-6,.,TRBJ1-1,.,TGTGCCAGCAGTTTTTCCCTCACTGAAGCTTTCTTT,CASSFSLTEAFF